Each of the 10 T cell receptor beta chains below was sequenced from the same sample in a study of beta chain features in type 1 diabetes. Reverse transcribing all isolated RNA meant expressed TCRB transcripts were sequenced. Profiled with immunoSEQ multiplex PCR; TCRdb holds only in-frame clones, not every one. Here the sample spans 350,000 to 450,000 clones, approximately 15% being singletons. The specimen was naive CD4+ T cells from blood. These receptors were obtained from a man aged 25 to 40 in good health.

The table lists this clone with a few counts. The chain has TRBV4-3 and TRBJ2-5; D call uncertain. The CDR3 runs to 16 residues. Germline-derived CDR1 and CDR2 are LGHNA and YSLEER. V dropped 1 base and J dropped 3 bases, with 15 bases sitting between them. The CDR3 nucleotides are TGCGCCAGCAGCCAAGTTGTGGGCACGGGTGAAGAGACCCAGTACTTC. It codes for CASSQVVGTGEETQYF.

This clone was found a few times. V and J are TRBV4-3 and TRBJ1-6, with no clear D. Germline CDR1 is LGHNA and CDR2 is YSLEER. This CDR3 is 15 amino acids long. Trimming shortened V by 0 bases and J by 7 bases, and 10 bases separated the two germline ends. CDR3 coding DNA: TGCGCCAGCAGCCAAGACACATACGGGAATTCACCCCTCCACTTT. Its protein is CASSQDTYGNSPLHF.

In nucleotides, the CDR3 is TGTGCCAGCTCACCTGGACAGCTACGACTAGCGGAACAAGAGACCCAGTACTTC. Protein product: CASSPGQLRLAEQETQYF. This sequence joins TRBV18 and TRBJ2-5; 9 bases map to TRBD2. This CDR3 has 18 residues. CDR1 KGHSH and CDR2 LQKENI come from the germline V gene. Trimming cost V 3 bases and J 2 bases; bases outside gene matches: 13.

This clone was seen only a few times. The V call is TRBV12-5, the J call TRBJ2-5; D may be TRBD1 (7 bases). The CDR3 is 16 residues long. Per the germline V gene, CDR1 is LGHNT and CDR2 is FRNRAP. Trimming left V 7 bases short and J 5 bases short, with 23 bases between. CDR3 DNA: TGTGCTAGTGCCTTGTTTGGTGGAGGGGGCGCCGAGACCCAGTACTTC. As protein: CASALFGGGGAETQYF.

The rearrangement uses TRBV2 and TRBJ2-7, with D maybe TRBD1 (5 bases). The germline V and J ends were trimmed by 2 bases and 2 bases, with 7 bases remaining between them. CDR3 size: 13 residues. CDR1 is SNHLY, CDR2 FYNNEI, per germline. In DNA, the CDR3 is TGTGCCAGCAGTGAACCAGGGACCTACGAGCAGTACGTC. Its protein is CASSEPGTYEQYV.

The J gene is TRBJ2-5, the V gene TRBV7-9, with D possibly being TRBD2 (5 bases). V lost 0 bases, J lost 5 bases, and 13 bases lay in between. Germline values: CDR1 SEHNR, CDR2 FQNEAQ (reference sequence). The CDR3 spans 15 residues. The CDR3 protein is CASSLAGSLGETQYF. CDR3 nucleotides: TGTGCCAGCAGCTTAGCGGGGAGTTTAGGGGAGACCCAGTACTTC. The whole variable domain, remainder taken from reference TRBV7-9 and TRBJ2-5, is DTGVSQNPRHKITKRGQNVTFRCDPISEHNRLYWYRQTLGQGPEFLTYFQNEAQLEKSRLLSDRFSAERPKGSFSTLEIQRTEQGDSAMYLCASSLAGSLGETQYFGPGTRLLVL.

A few counts support this clone. The chain carries TRBV7-9 and TRBJ1-2, with 9 bases matching TRBD1. The CDR3 is 15 amino acids. Germline CDR1 is SEHNR and CDR2 is FQNEAQ (reference sequence). V was pared by 5 bases and J by 3 bases, with 7 bases of the junction left unmatched. The CDR3 sequence: CASSPGTGNDYGYTF. The CDR3 DNA reads as TGTGCCAGCAGCCCTGGGACAGGGAATGACTATGGCTACACCTTC.

This clone has only one observation. The V call is TRBV2, the J call TRBJ2-5; D remains ambiguous. Trimming left V 7 bases short and J 0 bases short, with 15 bases between. CDR1 and CDR2 (germline): SNHLY, FYNNEI. This CDR3 is 15 amino acids long. The CDR3 DNA is TGTGCCAGCAATAGAGGTCTCGGGTACCAAGAGACCCAGTACTTC. It codes for CASNRGLGYQETQYF.

The V and J genes are TRBV19 and TRBJ2-1; the match to TRBD1 covers 10 bases. The germline CDR1 and CDR2 sequences are LNHDA and SQIVND (reference sequence). The CDR3 runs to 13 residues. V trimming: 6 bases; J trimming: 10 bases; junction bases outside the gene matches: 6. CDR3 nucleotides: TGTGCCAGTAGCAGGGACAGGGGTCGCGAGCAGTTCTTC. Protein product: CASSRDRGREQFF.

The V gene is TRBV28, the J gene TRBJ1-1, with D hard to call. Between the trimmed V and J ends, which lost 5 bases and 1 base, there was a span of 5 bases. The CDR3 covers 12 residues. Germline loops: CDR1 MDHEN, CDR2 SYDVKM. CDR3 DNA sequence: TGTGCCAGCAGTCGACCGAACACTGAAGCTTTCTTT. Its protein is CASSRPNTEAFF.